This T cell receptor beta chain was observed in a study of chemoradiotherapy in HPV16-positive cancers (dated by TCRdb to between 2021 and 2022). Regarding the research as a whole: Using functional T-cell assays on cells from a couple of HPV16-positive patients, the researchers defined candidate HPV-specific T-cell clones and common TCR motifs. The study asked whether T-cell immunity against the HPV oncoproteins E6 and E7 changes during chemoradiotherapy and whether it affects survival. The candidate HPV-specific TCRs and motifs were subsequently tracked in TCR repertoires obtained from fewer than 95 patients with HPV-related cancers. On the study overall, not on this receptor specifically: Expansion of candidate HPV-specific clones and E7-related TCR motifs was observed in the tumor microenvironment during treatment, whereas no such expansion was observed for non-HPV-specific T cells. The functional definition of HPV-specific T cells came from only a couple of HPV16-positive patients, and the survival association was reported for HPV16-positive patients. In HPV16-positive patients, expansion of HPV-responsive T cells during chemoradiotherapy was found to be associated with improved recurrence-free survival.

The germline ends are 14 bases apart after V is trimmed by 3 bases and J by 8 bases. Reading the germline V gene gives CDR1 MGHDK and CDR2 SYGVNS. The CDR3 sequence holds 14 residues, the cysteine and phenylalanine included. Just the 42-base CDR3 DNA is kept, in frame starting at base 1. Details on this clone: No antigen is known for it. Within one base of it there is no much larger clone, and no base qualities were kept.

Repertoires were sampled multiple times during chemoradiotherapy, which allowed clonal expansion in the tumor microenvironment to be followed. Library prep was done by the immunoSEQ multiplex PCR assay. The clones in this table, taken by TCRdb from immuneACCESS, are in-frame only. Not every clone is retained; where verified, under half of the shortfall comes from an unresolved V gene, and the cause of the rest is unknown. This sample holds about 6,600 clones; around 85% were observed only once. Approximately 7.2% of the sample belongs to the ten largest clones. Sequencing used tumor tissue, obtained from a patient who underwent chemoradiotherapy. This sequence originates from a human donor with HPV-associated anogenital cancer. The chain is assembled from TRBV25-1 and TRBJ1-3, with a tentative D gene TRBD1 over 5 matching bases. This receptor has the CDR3 CASSEPLGGDTIYF. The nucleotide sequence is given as TGTGCCAGCAGTGAGCCGTTGGGAGGGGACACCATATATTTT.